This T cell receptor beta chain stems from a study of CD8 T cells in ankylosing spondylitis. Study-level points and caveats: What appeared characteristic of ankylosing spondylitis blood was a TCR beta motif of about eight highly homologous variants. Those disease-linked clones were CD8+; they were also relatively rare in peripheral blood. Earlier literature documents some of the motif variants in reactive arthritis synovial fluid and blood.

As the method for making TCR beta libraries, quantitative 5'-RACE with molecular barcodes was used. From the 5' RACE reads, TCRdb called clonotypes with MiXCR, one entry per CDR3 protein. The table lists 450,000 to 550,000 distinct CDR3 sequences, about 5% of them singletons. In its sample, this clonotype was seen many times. What it binds is unknown. The CDR3 is 14 amino acids. CDR1 is MNHEY and CDR2 is SMNVEV in the germline V gene (reference sequence). The ends were cut back, 2 bases at V and 5 bases at J, with 9 bases in the middle. The sample comprised blood, either unsorted or a sorted T cell fraction (not recorded which). V usage is TRBV27 and J usage is TRBJ2-2; D is unclear. The TCR was taken from a male donor with ankylosing spondylitis. The CDR3 nucleotides are TGTGCCAGCAGTTTAAGGTTGCGGACCGGGGAGCTGTTTTTT. It yields the protein CASSLRLRTGELFF.